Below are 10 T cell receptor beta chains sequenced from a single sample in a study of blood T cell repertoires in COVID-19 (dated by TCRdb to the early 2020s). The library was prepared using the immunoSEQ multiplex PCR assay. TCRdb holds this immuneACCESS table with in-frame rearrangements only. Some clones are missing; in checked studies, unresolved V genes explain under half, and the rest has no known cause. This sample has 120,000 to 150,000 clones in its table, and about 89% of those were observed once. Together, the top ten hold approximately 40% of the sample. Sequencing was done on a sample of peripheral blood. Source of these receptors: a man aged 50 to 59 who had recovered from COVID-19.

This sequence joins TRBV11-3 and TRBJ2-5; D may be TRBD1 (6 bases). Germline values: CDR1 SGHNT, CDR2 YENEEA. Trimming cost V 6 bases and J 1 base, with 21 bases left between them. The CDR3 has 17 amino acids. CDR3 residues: CASSPGAIGAGQETQYF. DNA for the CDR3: TGTGCCAGCAGTCCAGGGGCTATAGGGGCGGGCCAAGAGACCCAGTACTTC.

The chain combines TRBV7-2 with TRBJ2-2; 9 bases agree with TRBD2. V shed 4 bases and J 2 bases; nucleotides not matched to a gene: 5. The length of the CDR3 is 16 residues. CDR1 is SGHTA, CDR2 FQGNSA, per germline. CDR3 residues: CASSSSTSGNTGELFF. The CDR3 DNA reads TGTGCCAGCAGCTCCTCGACTAGCGGAAACACCGGGGAGCTGTTTTTT.

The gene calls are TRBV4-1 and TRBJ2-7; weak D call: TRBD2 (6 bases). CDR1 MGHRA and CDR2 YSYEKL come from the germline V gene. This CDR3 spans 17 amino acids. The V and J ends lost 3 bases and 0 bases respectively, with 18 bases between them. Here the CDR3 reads CASSHAGSQPLSYEQYF. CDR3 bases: TGCGCCAGCAGCCACGCCGGGAGCCAACCACTCTCCTACGAGCAGTACTTC.

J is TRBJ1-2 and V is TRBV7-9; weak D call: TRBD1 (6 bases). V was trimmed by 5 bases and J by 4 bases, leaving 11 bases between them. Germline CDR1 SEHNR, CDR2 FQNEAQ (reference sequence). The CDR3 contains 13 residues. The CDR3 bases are TGTGCCAGCAGCACAGGACAGTTCTATGGCTACACCTTC. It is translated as CASSTGQFYGYTF.

The CDR3 region is CATSRASGNTIYF. The CDR3 nucleotides are TGTGCCACCAGCAGGGCCTCTGGAAACACCATATATTTT. This chain links TRBV15 with TRBJ1-3; the D is unclear. V was pared by 3 bases and J by 0 bases, with 3 bases between. Germline lookup yields CDR1 LNHNV and CDR2 YYDKDF (reference sequence). This CDR3 spans 13 amino acids.

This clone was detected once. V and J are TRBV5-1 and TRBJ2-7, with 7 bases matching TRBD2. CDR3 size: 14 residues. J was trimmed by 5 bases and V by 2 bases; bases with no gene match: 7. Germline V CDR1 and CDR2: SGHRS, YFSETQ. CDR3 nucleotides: TGCGCCAGCAGCTTAGGTGCCGCGGGGGACGAGCAGTACTTC. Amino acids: CASSLGAAGDEQYF.

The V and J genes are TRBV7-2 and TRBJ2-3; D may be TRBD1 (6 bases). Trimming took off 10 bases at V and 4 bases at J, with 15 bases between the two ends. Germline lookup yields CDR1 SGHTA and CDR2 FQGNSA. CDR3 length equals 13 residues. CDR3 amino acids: CANAATGSDTQYF. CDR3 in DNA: TGTGCCAACGCCGCAACAGGGTCAGATACGCAGTATTTT.

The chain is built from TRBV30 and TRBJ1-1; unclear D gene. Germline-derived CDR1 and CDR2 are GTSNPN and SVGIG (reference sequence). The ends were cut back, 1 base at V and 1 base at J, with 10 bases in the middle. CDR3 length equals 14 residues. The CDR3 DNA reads TGTGCCTGGAGTGATGAATACTCGAACACTGAAGCTTTCTTT. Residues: CAWSDEYSNTEAFF. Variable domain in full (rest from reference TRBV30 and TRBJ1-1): SQTIHQWPATLVQPVGSPLSLECTVEGTSNPNLYWYRQAAGRGLQLLFYSVGIGQISSEVPQNLSASRPQDRQFILSSKKLLLSDSGFYLCAWSDEYSNTEAFFGQGTRLTVV.

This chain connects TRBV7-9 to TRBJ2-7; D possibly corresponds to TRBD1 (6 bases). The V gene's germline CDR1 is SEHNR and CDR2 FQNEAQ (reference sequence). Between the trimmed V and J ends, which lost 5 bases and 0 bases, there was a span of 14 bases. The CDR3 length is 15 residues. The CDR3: CASSPGDRSSYEQYF. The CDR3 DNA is TGTGCCAGCAGCCCCGGAGACAGGAGCTCCTACGAGCAGTACTTC.

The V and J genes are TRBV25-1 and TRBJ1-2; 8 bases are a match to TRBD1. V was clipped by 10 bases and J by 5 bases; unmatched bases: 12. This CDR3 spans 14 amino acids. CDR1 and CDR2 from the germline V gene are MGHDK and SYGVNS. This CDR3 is CATLPPGQEYGYTF. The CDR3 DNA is TGTGCCACCCTCCCCCCGGGACAGGAATATGGCTACACCTTC.